The rows below give T cell receptor beta chains drawn from one sample of a study of cytomegalovirus exposure and HLA in healthy donors. Profiled with immunoSEQ multiplex PCR; TCRdb holds only in-frame clones, not every one. The sample carries about 170,000 clones, 71% recorded once. Input material: PBMCs. The receptors come from a girl aged 5-17 years in good health and CMV-seronegative. Each CDR3 is given without its conserved first and last residue. D genes are given only for firm matches. Not every row has a clone size; where given, it reads once, few, many or a size class.

V: TRBV5-4
size: -
D: -
J: TRBJ1-3
CDR3: ASSLTGTGNTIY

V: TRBV5-1
size: -
D: TRBD1
J: TRBJ1-2
CDR3: ASSSRPGQILLYGYT

V: TRBV5-6
size: -
D: TRBD2
J: TRBJ2-7
CDR3: ASSASGRSYEQY

V: TRBV5-1
size: -
D: TRBD1
J: TRBJ1-1
CDR3: ASKATGVDTEAF

V: TRBV6-1
size: -
D: -
J: TRBJ1-1
CDR3: ASSNRMNTEAF

V: TRBV5-6
size: -
D: TRBD1
J: TRBJ1-6
CDR3: ASSPRQGASYNSPLH

V: TRBV19
size: -
D: -
J: TRBJ2-1
CDR3: ASSIDQVQGGAYNEQF

V: TRBV13
size: few
D: -
J: TRBJ1-1
CDR3: ASIRRGATEAF

V: TRBV9
size: -
D: -
J: TRBJ2-3
CDR3: ASSRGGTDTQY

V: TRBV7-9
size: -
D: TRBD2
J: TRBJ2-5
CDR3: ASSRTSGELKETQY

V: TRBV7-3
size: -
D: -
J: TRBJ2-1
CDR3: ASSYTGFNEQF

V: TRBV5-4
size: -
D: TRBD1
J: TRBJ1-1
CDR3: ASSPPLDRATEAF

V: TRBV19
size: -
D: -
J: TRBJ2-7
CDR3: ASSIQGGGFGYEQY

V: TRBV5-4
size: -
D: -
J: TRBJ1-1
CDR3: ASSPREKNTEAF

V: TRBV5-1
size: -
D: -
J: TRBJ2-2
CDR3: ASSFSRQSVPGELF

V: TRBV19
size: -
D: TRBD1
J: TRBJ1-6
CDR3: ASSIGTGNNSPLH

V: TRBV14
size: -
D: -
J: TRBJ1-6
CDR3: ASSQVVSPNSPLH

V: TRBV6-1
size: -
D: TRBD1
J: TRBJ1-4
CDR3: ASSERSGTGGEKLF

V: TRBV7-9
size: -
D: -
J: TRBJ1-1
CDR3: ASSSPPRGTMNTEAF

V: TRBV6-1
size: few
D: -
J: TRBJ1-2
CDR3: ASSETDRNGYT

V: TRBV5-1
size: -
D: -
J: TRBJ2-7
CDR3: ASSFSNGASYEQY

V: TRBV6-5
size: -
D: -
J: TRBJ1-1
CDR3: ASSLATGNTEAF

V: TRBV2
size: -
D: TRBD1
J: TRBJ1-1
CDR3: ASSEQGVQNTEAF

V: TRBV2
size: -
D: -
J: TRBJ1-1
CDR3: ASSSNTEAF

V: TRBV5-1
size: -
D: -
J: TRBJ1-1
CDR3: ASSLAIGEGTEAF

V: TRBV7-9
size: -
D: TRBD2
J: TRBJ2-4
CDR3: ASSLGGGGAKNIQY

V: TRBV15
size: -
D: -
J: TRBJ1-1
CDR3: ATGRGSVETEAF

V: TRBV4-1
size: -
D: -
J: TRBJ2-5
CDR3: ASSQGAGAQETQY

V: TRBV7-9
size: -
D: -
J: TRBJ1-4
CDR3: ASRRGANEKLF

V: TRBV10-2
size: -
D: -
J: TRBJ2-7
CDR3: ASSEVGASHEQY

V: TRBV7-9
size: -
D: TRBD1
J: TRBJ1-3
CDR3: ASSLDDRGLTGNTIY

V: TRBV10-3
size: -
D: TRBD2
J: TRBJ2-5
CDR3: AIRTDDGGSGTQY

V: TRBV5-1
size: -
D: -
J: TRBJ2-2
CDR3: ASSLSAGGAGELF

V: TRBV7-7
size: -
D: TRBD1
J: TRBJ2-1
CDR3: ASSQGQGAYNEQF

V: TRBV14
size: -
D: -
J: TRBJ2-3
CDR3: ASSPTPTRLPHTQY

V: TRBV6-5
size: -
D: -
J: TRBJ1-2
CDR3: ASSYSRQVRYGYT

V: TRBV11-2
size: -
D: TRBD1
J: TRBJ1-2
CDR3: ASSPSGQNYGYT

V: TRBV4-1
size: -
D: -
J: TRBJ2-1
CDR3: ASSQKQSSYNEQF

V: TRBV7-9
size: -
D: -
J: TRBJ1-5
CDR3: ASSLDGGSTNQPQH

V: TRBV4-1
size: -
D: -
J: TRBJ1-5
CDR3: ASSQGEGSSYQPQH

V: TRBV15
size: few
D: -
J: TRBJ1-1
CDR3: ATSRAGRGETEAF

V: TRBV27
size: -
D: -
J: TRBJ2-7
CDR3: ASTLDPGSSYEQY

V: TRBV27
size: -
D: TRBD2
J: TRBJ2-7
CDR3: ASSLSGDRGVYEQY

V: TRBV19
size: -
D: -
J: TRBJ1-1
CDR3: ASSMVTASFTEAF

V: TRBV9
size: -
D: -
J: TRBJ1-1
CDR3: ASSVVGAPEAF

V: TRBV5-6
size: -
D: TRBD1
J: TRBJ2-1
CDR3: ASSHRWDREYNEQF

V: TRBV4-1
size: -
D: -
J: TRBJ2-1
CDR3: ASSQEGSGDSYNEQF

V: TRBV5-1
size: once
D: TRBD2
J: TRBJ2-7
CDR3: ASRTGGGSYEQY

V: TRBV28
size: few
D: -
J: TRBJ1-4
CDR3: ASSLSTTNEKLF

V: TRBV30
size: -
D: -
J: TRBJ2-1
CDR3: ACNTHDEQF

V: TRBV6-5
size: -
D: -
J: TRBJ1-1
CDR3: ASSYSAVNTEAF

V: TRBV6-5
size: once
D: -
J: TRBJ1-2
CDR3: ASSYSGHSNYGYT

V: TRBV28
size: -
D: -
J: TRBJ1-1
CDR3: ASSLDGTEAF

V: TRBV5-6
size: -
D: -
J: TRBJ1-5
CDR3: ASSLGLGNQPQH

V: TRBV28
size: -
D: TRBD1
J: TRBJ1-2
CDR3: ASSHRGGYT